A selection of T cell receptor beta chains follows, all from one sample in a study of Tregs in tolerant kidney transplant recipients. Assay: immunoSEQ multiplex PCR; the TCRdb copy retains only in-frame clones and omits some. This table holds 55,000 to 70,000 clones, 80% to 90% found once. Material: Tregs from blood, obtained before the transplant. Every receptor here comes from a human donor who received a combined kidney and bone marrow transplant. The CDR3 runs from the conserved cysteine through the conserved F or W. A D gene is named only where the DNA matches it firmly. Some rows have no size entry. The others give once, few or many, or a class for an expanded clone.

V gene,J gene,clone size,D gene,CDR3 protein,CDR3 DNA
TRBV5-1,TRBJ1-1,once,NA,CASSLRAITERAFF,TGCGCCAGCAGCTTACGCGCCATTACCGAGCGAGCTTTCTTT
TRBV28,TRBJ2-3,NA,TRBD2,CASTNGLAQDTQYF,TGTGCCAGCACAAACGGACTAGCCCAGGATACGCAGTATTTT
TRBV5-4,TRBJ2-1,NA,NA,CASSLGDQGSYNEQFF,TGTGCCAGCAGCTTGGGGGACCAGGGCTCCTACAATGAGCAGTTCTTC
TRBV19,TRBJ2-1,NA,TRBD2,CASSITVAGYNEQFF,TGTGCCAGTAGTATAACAGTAGCGGGGTACAATGAGCAGTTCTTC
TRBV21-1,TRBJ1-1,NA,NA,CASSKWRVSEAFF,TGTGCCAGCAGCAAATGGAGGGTTTCTGAAGCTTTCTTT
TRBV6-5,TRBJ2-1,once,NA,CASSYEDGYNEQFF,TGTGCCAGCAGTTACGAGGACGGTTACAATGAGCAGTTCTTC
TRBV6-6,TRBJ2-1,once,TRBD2,CASSRLAPNEQFF,TGTGCCAGCAGCCGACTAGCACCCAATGAGCAGTTCTTC
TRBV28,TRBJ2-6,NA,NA,CASSYSSGANVLTF,TGTGCCAGCAGTTATAGTTCCGGGGCCAACGTCCTGACTTTC
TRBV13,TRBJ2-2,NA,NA,CASSSGTGELFF,TGTGCCAGCAGCTCAGGGACCGGGGAGCTGTTTTTT
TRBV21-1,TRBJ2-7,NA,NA,CARPCGLAEGNHEQYF,TGTGCCAGACCCTGCGGACTAGCGGAGGGGAACCACGAGCAGTACTTC